Listed here are 32 T cell receptor beta chains from one sample, sequenced in a study of T cells after yellow fever vaccination. TCRdb fed the 5' RACE reads into MiXCR, producing one record per CDR3 protein. The profile shows about 320,000 distinct CDR3 sequences, approximately 12% of them singletons. Material: CD4+ T cells sorted from PBMCs, obtained 15 days after the yellow fever booster vaccination. The receptors derive from a man aged 18 to 29 who received the YFV17D yellow fever vaccine.

Only a few counts were recorded for this clonotype. The V gene is TRBV6-5, the J gene TRBJ1-2; maybe TRBD1 (5 bases). CDR3 length equals 16 residues. The V end lost 6 bases, the J end lost 0 bases, and 17 bases lay between the germline ends. Germline V gene lookup returns CDR1 MNHEY and CDR2 SVGAGI. Here the CDR3 reads CASSQGTPNPNYGYTF. The DNA of the CDR3 is TGTGCCAGCAGCCAGGGTACCCCCAATCCTAACTATGGCTACACCTTC.

This chain connects TRBV2 to TRBJ1-2; 8 nucleotides match TRBD1. The CDR3 has 14 amino acids. CDR1 SNHLY and CDR2 FYNNEI come from the germline V gene. V dropped 7 bases and J dropped 0; count of bases not matched to a gene: 4. The DNA of the CDR3 is TGTGCCAGCATCCAACAGGGGGCTAACTATGGCTACACCTTC. Translating it yields CASIQQGANYGYTF.

The chain employs TRBV10-1 and TRBJ1-2, with unresolved D. This CDR3 is 13 amino acids long. From germline, CDR1 is WNHNN and CDR2 SYGVQD (reference sequence). Trimming removed 3 bases from V and 3 bases from J, with 8 bases in between. The CDR3 sequence: CASSESEDYGYTF. The DNA for the CDR3 is TGCGCCAGCAGTGAATCAGAGGACTATGGCTACACCTTC.

V and J are TRBV6-2 or TRBV6-3 and TRBJ2-1; D possibly matches TRBD1 or TRBD2 (5 bases each). V was shortened by 2 bases and J by 5 bases, with 7 bases between the two germline ends. CDR1 is MNHEY, CDR2 SVGEGT, per germline. The CDR3 consists of 13 residues. DNA of the CDR3: TGTGCCAGCAGTTACCGGGGACACAATGAGCAGTTCTTC. It codes for CASSYRGHNEQFF.

This rearrangement joins TRBV11-2 to TRBJ2-5; D possibly corresponds to TRBD1 (6 bases). V was pared by 5 bases and J by 5 bases, with 21 bases between. This CDR3 is built from 16 residues. Germline V lookup: CDR1 SGHAT, CDR2 FQNNGV. CDR3 in amino acids: CASSLAGAGARETQYF. For the CDR3, the DNA is TGTGCCAGCAGCCTAGCCGGGGCAGGGGCCCGGGAGACCCAGTACTTC.

This clonotype was seen more than once but under ten times. In DNA form, the CDR3 reads TGTGCCAGCTCACCTAGGACAGCTAACACAGATACGCAGTATTTT. Translated, it gives CASSPRTANTDTQYF. The gene calls are TRBV18 and TRBJ2-3; possibly TRBD1 for D (6 bases). V was trimmed by 3 bases and J by 2 bases, leaving 12 bases between them. Per the germline V gene, CDR1 is KGHSH and CDR2 is LQKENI. The CDR3 is 15 residues long.

This clonotype was detected a few times. The genes are TRBV5-1 and TRBJ2-5; TRBD1 matches at 10 bases. With 4 bases clipped from V and 5 bases from J, the junction kept 8 bases outside the gene matches. The germline V gene encodes CDR1 SGHRS and CDR2 YFSETQ. The CDR3 runs 15 residues. CDR3 amino acids: CASSTGTGEGETQYF. The CDR3 nucleotides read TGCGCCAGCAGCACCGGGACAGGGGAAGGGGAGACCCAGTACTTC.

The J gene is TRBJ2-3, the V gene TRBV6-2 or TRBV6-3; D remains ambiguous. V was cut by 2 bases and J by 0 bases, with 6 bases left in between. The germline gives CDR1 MNHEY, CDR2 SVGEGT. This CDR3 comprises 14 residues. The CDR3 nucleotides read TGTGCCAGCAGTTACAGGGAAAGCACAGATACGCAGTATTTT. It specifies CASSYRESTDTQYF.

This clonotype appeared many times. The rearrangement uses TRBV11-2 and TRBJ2-5; TRBD1 agrees at 7 bases. This CDR3 has 14 amino acids. Unmatched junction bases numbered 4, after V lost 5 bases and J lost 1 base. Germline V lookup: CDR1 SGHAT, CDR2 FQNNGV. The CDR3 spells CASSPGGTQETQYF. The CDR3 nucleotides read TGTGCCAGCAGCCCAGGGGGTACCCAAGAGACCCAGTACTTC.

This clonotype was counted between two and nine times. The chain joins TRBV10-3 to TRBJ1-1; D might be TRBD1 (6 bases). Deletions cut 6 bases from V and 1 base from J, with 12 bases between. In germline, CDR1 is ENHRY, CDR2 SYGVKD. There are 14 residues in the CDR3. The chain's CDR3 is CAIRRDTKNTEAFF. CDR3 sequence (DNA): TGTGCCATCAGAAGGGACACGAAGAACACTGAAGCTTTCTTT.

The rearrangement uses TRBV7-9 and TRBJ2-3, with TRBD2 matching over 10 bases. CDR1 and CDR2 (germline): SEHNR, FQNEAQ (reference sequence). This CDR3 has 15 amino acids. V shed 5 bases, J shed 7 bases, and the junction held 9 bases outside the gene matches. The CDR3 region has the DNA TGTGCCAGCAGCACAAGCGGGGGGGATTACTATACGCAGTATTTT. Encoded protein: CASSTSGGDYYTQYF.

This clonotype was seen only a few times. The DNA for the CDR3 is TGTGCCAGTAGTATAAGGCTGCGGGACGAGCAGTACTTC. Translation gives CASSIRLRDEQYF. The rearrangement uses TRBV19 and TRBJ2-7; D is possibly TRBD2 (5 bases). V lost 2 bases and J 5 bases, leaving 10 bases between the germline ends. This CDR3 comprises 13 residues. Per germline, CDR1 LNHDA and CDR2 SQIVND (reference sequence).

Many counts were recorded for this clonotype. The V call is TRBV5-1, the J call TRBJ2-7; maybe TRBD2 (6 bases). This CDR3 is built from 16 residues. The germline V and J ends were trimmed by 0 bases and 0 bases, with 13 bases remaining between them. CDR1 SGHRS and CDR2 YFSETQ come from the germline V gene. CDR3 in amino acids: CASSLGVAASSYEQYF. The CDR3 bases are TGCGCCAGCAGCTTGGGGGTAGCGGCAAGCTCCTACGAGCAGTACTTC.

V gene TRBV18 combines with J gene TRBJ1-5; a weak D match, TRBD1 (6 bases). V was trimmed by 3 bases and J by 4 bases, leaving 13 bases between them. CDR1 is KGHSH, CDR2 LQKENI, per germline. CDR3 length: 15 residues. CDR3 coding DNA: TGTGCCAGCTCACCTCCGGGGGCCTCTAATCAGCCCCAGCATTTT. It encodes CASSPPGASNQPQHF. Full variable domain (missing parts from reference TRBV18 and TRBJ1-5): NAGVMQNPRHLVRRRGQEARLRCSPMKGHSHVYWYRQLPEEGLKFMVYLQKENIIDESGMPKERFSAEFPKEGPSILRIQQVVRGDSAAYFCASSPPGASNQPQHFGDGTRLSIL.

The rearrangement uses TRBV7-2 and TRBJ1-1; TRBD1 matches 7 bases. With V trimmed by 5 bases and J by 11 bases, 8 bases remained unmatched. The CDR3 spans 12 residues. CDR1 and CDR2 from the germline V gene are SGHTA and FQGNSA. CDR3 in amino acids: CASSRTGEGAFF. The CDR3 DNA is TGTGCCAGCAGCCGAACAGGGGAAGGCGCTTTCTTT.

CDR3 in DNA: TGTGCCAGCATCCCGGGGAGGAACACCGGGGAGCTGTTTTTT. Translation: CASIPGRNTGELFF. The chain uses TRBV7-2 and TRBJ2-2; maybe TRBD2 (5 bases). Looked up from germline, CDR1 is SGHTA and CDR2 is FQGNSA. V lost 7 bases and J lost 1, with 10 bases in between. CDR3 length equals 14 residues. Full variable domain (rest looked up from reference TRBV7-2 and TRBJ2-2): GAGVSQSPSNKVTEKGKDVELRCDPISGHTALYWYRQSLGQGLEFLIYFQGNSAPDKSGLPSDRFSAERTGGSVSTLTIQRTQQEDSAVYLCASIPGRNTGELFFGEGSRLTVL.

This clonotype was found many times. The V call is TRBV5-1, the J call TRBJ2-3, with D maybe TRBD2 (5 bases). In germline, CDR1 is SGHRS, CDR2 YFSETQ. Trimming cost V 4 bases and J 6 bases, with 12 bases left between them. CDR3 length equals 13 residues. CDR3 region: CASSRDAEDTQYF. DNA of the CDR3: TGCGCCAGCAGCCGGGATGCGGAGGATACGCAGTATTTT. Together with reference TRBV5-1 and TRBJ2-3, the CDR3 gives the full variable domain: KAGVTQTPRYLIKTRGQQVTLSCSPISGHRSVSWYQQTPGQGLQFLFEYFSETQRNKGNFPGRFSGRQFSNSRSEMNVSTLELGDSALYLCASSRDAEDTQYFGPGTRLTVL.

The rearrangement joins TRBV7-2 to TRBJ2-2; 9 nucleotides match TRBD1. Germline V lookup: CDR1 SGHTA, CDR2 FQGNSA. CDR3 length: 16 amino acids. After removal of 5 bases from V and 5 bases from J, the junction contained 9 bases not matched to a gene. CDR3 sequence: CASSRSGTGRTGELFF. The CDR3 region has the DNA TGTGCCAGCAGCCGGTCCGGGACAGGGCGTACCGGGGAGCTGTTTTTT.

The chain uses TRBV27 and TRBJ2-7; D is ambiguous. Germline values: CDR1 MNHEY, CDR2 SMNVEV (reference sequence). This CDR3 has 15 residues. V lost 6 bases, J lost 0 bases, and 15 bases lay in between. CDR3 amino acids: CASRADIFSSYEQYF. The CDR3 nucleotides are TGTGCCAGCAGGGCCGACATATTTAGCTCCTACGAGCAGTACTTC.

The chain employs TRBV20-1 and TRBJ2-3; TRBD2 aligns across 7 bases. V was pared by 1 base and J by 2 bases, with 6 bases of the junction left unmatched. Germline CDR1 DFQATT, CDR2 SNEGSKA (reference sequence). There are 15 residues in the CDR3. CDR3 region: CSARGAGQYTDTQYF. The CDR3 DNA reads as TGCAGTGCTAGAGGAGCGGGGCAGTACACAGATACGCAGTATTTT.

The chain has TRBV20-1 and TRBJ1-3, with 11 bases matching TRBD1. Germline loops: CDR1 DFQATT, CDR2 SNEGSKA (reference sequence). The CDR3 is made up of 16 amino acids. Trimming at V came to 0 bases and at J to 3 bases, leaving 4 bases not matched to a gene. The CDR3 sequence is CSARDEGTGGGNTIYF. The DNA for the CDR3 is TGCAGTGCTAGAGATGAAGGGACAGGGGGTGGAAACACCATATATTTT.

At least ten counts were recorded for this clonotype. The chain is built from TRBV7-8 and TRBJ2-3, with D possibly TRBD2 on 5 matching bases. V lost 5 bases and J lost 1, with 16 bases in between. The CDR3 covers 16 residues. Looked up from germline, CDR1 is SGHVS and CDR2 is FQNEAQ. CDR3 in amino acids: CASSHRRLAGTDTQYF. CDR3 coding DNA: TGTGCCAGCAGCCACAGACGGCTAGCAGGCACAGATACGCAGTATTTT.

In its sample, this clonotype was seen a few times. V gene TRBV18 combines with J gene TRBJ2-7; perhaps TRBD2 as D (5 bases). Trimming removed 6 bases from V and 5 bases from J, with 17 bases in between. The CDR3 length is 14 residues. Germline CDR1 and CDR2: KGHSH and LQKENI. The CDR3 DNA reads as TGTGCCAGCTCGGAGGAACGGGTTATCCACGAGCAGTACTTC. It specifies CASSEERVIHEQYF.

The chain uses TRBV2 and TRBJ2-5; D remains unclear. This CDR3 has 12 amino acids. Germline V CDR1 and CDR2: SNHLY, FYNNEI. The V end lost 7 bases, the J end lost 0 bases, and 6 bases lay between the germline ends. The CDR3 is CASTRYQETQYF. For the CDR3, the DNA is TGTGCCAGCACCCGGTACCAAGAGACCCAGTACTTC.

J is TRBJ2-7 and V is TRBV27; D is possibly TRBD1 (5 bases). This CDR3 comprises 12 residues. The germline V gene has CDR1 MNHEY and CDR2 SMNVEV (reference sequence). CDR3 bases: TGTGACAAGCCCAGGGATTCCTACGAGCAGTACGTC. This encodes CDKPRDSYEQYV.

This clonotype was observed at least ten times. An end of the junction differs from the germline gene, which may be a read error. The J gene is TRBJ2-2, the V gene TRBV5-1; 11 positions agree with TRBD1. Looked up from germline, CDR1 is SGHRS and CDR2 is YFSETQ. The CDR3 length is 14 residues. The CDR3 sequence is CASSRDRGTGELFF. The CDR3 DNA reads as TGTGCCAGCAGCCGGGACAGGGGGACCGGGGAGCTGTTTTTT.

This clonotype has just a few counts. The chain recombines TRBV6-5 with TRBJ1-1, with D perhaps TRBD1 (5 bases). Germline lookup yields CDR1 MNHEY and CDR2 SVGAGI. With 6 bases removed from V and 4 bases from J, the gap between germline ends came to 15 bases. CDR3 length: 14 amino acids. CDR3 amino acids: CASRSRNQGTEAFF. The CDR3 region has the DNA TGTGCCAGCAGGTCCAGAAACCAGGGCACTGAAGCTTTCTTT.

This chain connects TRBV28 to TRBJ2-2; unclear D gene. The germline V gene encodes CDR1 MDHEN and CDR2 SYDVKM. CDR3 length equals 13 residues. Trimming cost V 6 bases and J 2 bases, with 7 bases left between them. CDR3: CASRPPNTGELFF. In nucleotides, the CDR3 is TGTGCCAGCAGACCCCCTAACACCGGGGAGCTGTTTTTT. Using reference TRBV28 and TRBJ2-2 for the parts outside the CDR3, the full variable domain is DVKVTQSSRYLVKRTGEKVFLECVQDMDHENMFWYRQDPGLGLRLIYFSYDVKMKEKGDIPEGYSVSREKKERFSLILESASTNQTSMYLCASRPPNTGELFFGEGSRLTVL.

This clonotype was found many times. One end of the junction fails to match germline, which may point to a read error. This chain joins TRBV7-9 and TRBJ1-1, with D possibly being TRBD1 (5 bases). Germline CDR1 is SEHNR and CDR2 is FQNEAQ (reference sequence). This CDR3 comprises 13 residues. The CDR3 nucleotides are TGCGCCAGCAGCTTGGGGGGAGGAACTGAAGCTTTCTTT. Encoded protein: CASSLGGGTEAFF.

V and J are TRBV18 and TRBJ2-2, with a weak D call TRBD2 (5 bases). The germline CDR1 and CDR2 sequences are KGHSH and LQKENI. The CDR3 length is 16 residues. The germline V and J ends were trimmed by 8 bases and 0 bases, with 16 bases remaining between them. The chain's CDR3 is CASGGTEASNTGELFF. The CDR3 coding sequence is TGTGCCAGCGGAGGAACAGAAGCTTCGAACACCGGGGAGCTGTTTTTT.

This clonotype was seen ten or more times. CDR3 sequence reads: CASSAYRGDGGSPLHF. The DNA for the CDR3 is TGTGCCAGCAGCGCATACAGGGGTGATGGCGGTTCACCCCTCCACTTT. The chain is built from TRBV11-2 and TRBJ1-6; 7 positions match TRBD1. J was trimmed by 9 bases and V by 5 bases; bases with no gene match: 13. The CDR3 contains 16 residues. The germline gives CDR1 SGHAT, CDR2 FQNNGV.

This clonotype was observed many times. This chain joins TRBV4-1 and TRBJ2-3, with 9 bases fitting TRBD2. The CDR3 runs to 18 residues. The germline CDR1 and CDR2 sequences are MGHRA and YSYEKL. J gave up 2 bases and V 0 bases, and 9 bases lay outside the gene matches. CDR3 sequence (DNA): TGCGCCAGCAGCCAAGATTTTGGAGCGGGGGGTTTCACAGATACGCAGTATTTT. This translates into CASSQDFGAGGFTDTQYF.